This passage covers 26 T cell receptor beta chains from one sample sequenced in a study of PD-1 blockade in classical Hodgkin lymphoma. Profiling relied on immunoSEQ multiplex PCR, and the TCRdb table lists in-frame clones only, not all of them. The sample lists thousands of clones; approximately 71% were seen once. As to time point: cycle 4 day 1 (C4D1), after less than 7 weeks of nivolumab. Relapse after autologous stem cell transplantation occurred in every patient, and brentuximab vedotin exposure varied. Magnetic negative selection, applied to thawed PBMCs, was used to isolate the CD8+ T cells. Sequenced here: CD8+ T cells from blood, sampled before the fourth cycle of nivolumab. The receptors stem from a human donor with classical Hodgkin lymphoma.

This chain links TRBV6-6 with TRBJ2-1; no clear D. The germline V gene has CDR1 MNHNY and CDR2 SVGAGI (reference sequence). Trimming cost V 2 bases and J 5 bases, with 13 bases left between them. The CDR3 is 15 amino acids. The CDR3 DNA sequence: TGTGCCAGCAGTTACGCGACCTACTCGGACAATGAGCAGTTCTTC. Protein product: CASSYATYSDNEQFF.

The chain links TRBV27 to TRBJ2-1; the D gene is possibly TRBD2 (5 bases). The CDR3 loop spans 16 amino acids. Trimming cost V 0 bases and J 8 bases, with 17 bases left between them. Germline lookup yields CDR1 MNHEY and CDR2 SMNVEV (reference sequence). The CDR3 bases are TGTGCCAGCAGTTTATCGAAAGGGCCCGGGATAGATGAGCAGTTCTTC. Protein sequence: CASSLSKGPGIDEQFF.

CDR3 coding DNA: TGCAGCGTCCCCCTGCTGGAGACCCAGTACTTC. It is translated as CSVPLLETQYF. This chain uses TRBV29-1 with TRBJ2-5; no firm D call. Trimming shortened V by 6 bases and J by 5 bases, and 10 bases separated the two germline ends. Per the germline V gene, CDR1 is SQVTM and CDR2 is ANQGSEA. CDR3 size: 11 residues. Using reference TRBV29-1 and TRBJ2-5 for the parts outside the CDR3, the full variable domain is SAVISQKPSRDICQRGTSLTIQCQVDSQVTMMFWYRQQPGQSLTLIATANQGSEATYESGFVIDKFPISRPNLTFSTLTVSNMSPEDSSIYLCSVPLLETQYFGPGTRLLVL.

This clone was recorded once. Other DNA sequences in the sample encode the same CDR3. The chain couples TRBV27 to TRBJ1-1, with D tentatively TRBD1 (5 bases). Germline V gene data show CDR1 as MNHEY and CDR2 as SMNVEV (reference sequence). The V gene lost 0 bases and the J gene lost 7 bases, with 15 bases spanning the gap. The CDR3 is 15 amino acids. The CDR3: CASSLSRGGAGEAFF. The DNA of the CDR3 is TGTGCCAGCAGTTTATCTCGGGGGGGAGCCGGTGAAGCTTTCTTT.

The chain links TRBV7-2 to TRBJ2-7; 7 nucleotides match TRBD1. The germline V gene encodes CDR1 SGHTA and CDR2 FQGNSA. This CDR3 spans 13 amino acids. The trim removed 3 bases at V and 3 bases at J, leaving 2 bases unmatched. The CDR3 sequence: CASSLGDSYEQYF. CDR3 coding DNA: TGTGCCAGCAGCTTGGGGGACAGCTACGAGCAGTACTTC.

The CDR3 spells CASSQESHTGELFF. CDR3 bases: TGCGCCAGCAGCCAAGAGTCGCACACCGGGGAGCTGTTTTTT. This chain links TRBV4-3 with TRBJ2-2; D unresolved. Trimming removed 0 bases from V and 3 bases from J, with 5 bases in between. CDR1 LGHNA and CDR2 YSLEER come from the germline V gene. The length of the CDR3 is 14 residues.

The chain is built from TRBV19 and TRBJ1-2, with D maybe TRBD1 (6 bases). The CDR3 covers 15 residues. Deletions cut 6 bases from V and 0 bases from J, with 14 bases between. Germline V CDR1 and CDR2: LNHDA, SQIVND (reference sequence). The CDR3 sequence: CASRATGLPNYGYTF. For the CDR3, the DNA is TGTGCCAGTAGAGCAACAGGGCTCCCTAACTATGGCTACACCTTC.

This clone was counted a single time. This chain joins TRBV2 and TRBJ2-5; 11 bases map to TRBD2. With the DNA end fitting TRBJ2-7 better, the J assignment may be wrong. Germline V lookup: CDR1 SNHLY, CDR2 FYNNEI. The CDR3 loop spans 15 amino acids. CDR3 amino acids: CASRFTSGSVYEQYF. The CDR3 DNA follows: TGTGCCAGCAGATTTACTAGCGGGAGTGTCTACGAGCAGTACTTC.

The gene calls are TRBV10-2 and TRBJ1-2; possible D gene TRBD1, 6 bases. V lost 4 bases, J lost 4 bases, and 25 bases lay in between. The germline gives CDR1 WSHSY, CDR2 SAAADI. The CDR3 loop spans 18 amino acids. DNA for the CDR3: TGCGCCAGCAGTGTTGCCCTGAAGGGGGGGGCGCCCCTCTATGGCTACACCTTC. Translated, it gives CASSVALKGGAPLYGYTF.

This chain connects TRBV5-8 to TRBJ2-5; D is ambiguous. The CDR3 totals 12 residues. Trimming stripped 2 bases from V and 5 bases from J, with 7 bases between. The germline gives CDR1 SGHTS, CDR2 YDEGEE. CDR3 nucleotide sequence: TGTGCCAGCAGCTTTATCGGGGAGACCCAGTACTTC. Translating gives CASSFIGETQYF. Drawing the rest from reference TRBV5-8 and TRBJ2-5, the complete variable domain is EAGVTQSPTHLIKTRGQQATLRCSPISGHTSVYWYQQALGLGLQFLLWYDEGEERNRGNFPPRFSGRQFPNYSSELNVNALELEDSALYLCASSFIGETQYFGPGTRLLVL.

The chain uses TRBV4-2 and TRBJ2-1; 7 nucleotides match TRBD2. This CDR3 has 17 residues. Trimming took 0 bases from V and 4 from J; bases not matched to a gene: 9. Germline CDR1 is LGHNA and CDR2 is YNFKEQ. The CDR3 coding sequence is TGTGCCAGCAGCCAAGATGGGGCGGGAGTTTCTTACAATGAGCAGTTCTTC. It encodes CASSQDGAGVSYNEQFF.

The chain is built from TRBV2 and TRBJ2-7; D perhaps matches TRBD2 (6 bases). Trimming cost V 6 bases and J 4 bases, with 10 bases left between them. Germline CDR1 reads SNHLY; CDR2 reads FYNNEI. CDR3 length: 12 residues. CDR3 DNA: TGTGCCAGCAGGTCAGGGAGGTACGAGCAGTACTTC. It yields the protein CASRSGRYEQYF.

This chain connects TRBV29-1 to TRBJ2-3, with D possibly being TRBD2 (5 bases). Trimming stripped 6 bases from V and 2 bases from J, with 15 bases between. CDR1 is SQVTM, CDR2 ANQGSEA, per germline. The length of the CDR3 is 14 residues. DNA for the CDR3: TGCAGCGTCCCCTTCGCGGGTTTCACAGATACGCAGTATTTT. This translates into CSVPFAGFTDTQYF.

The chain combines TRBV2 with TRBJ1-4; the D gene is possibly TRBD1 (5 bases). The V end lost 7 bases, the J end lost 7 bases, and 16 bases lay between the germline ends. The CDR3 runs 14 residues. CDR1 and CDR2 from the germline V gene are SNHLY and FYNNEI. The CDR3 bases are TGTGCCAGCAATCCCCCGGGGGGGTTTGAAAAACTGTTTTTT. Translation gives CASNPPGGFEKLFF.

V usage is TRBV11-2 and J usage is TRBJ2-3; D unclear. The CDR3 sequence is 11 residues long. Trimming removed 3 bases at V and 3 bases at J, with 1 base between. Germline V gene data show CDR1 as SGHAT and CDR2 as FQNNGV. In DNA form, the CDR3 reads TGTGCCAGCAGCTTGACAGATACGCAGTATTTT. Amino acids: CASSLTDTQYF.

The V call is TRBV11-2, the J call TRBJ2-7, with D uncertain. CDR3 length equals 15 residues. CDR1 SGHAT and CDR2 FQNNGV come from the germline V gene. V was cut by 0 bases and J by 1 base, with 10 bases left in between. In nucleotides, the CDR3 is TGTGCCAGCAGCTTAGACGCAGCCCCTTCCTACGAGCAGTACTTC. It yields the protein CASSLDAAPSYEQYF.

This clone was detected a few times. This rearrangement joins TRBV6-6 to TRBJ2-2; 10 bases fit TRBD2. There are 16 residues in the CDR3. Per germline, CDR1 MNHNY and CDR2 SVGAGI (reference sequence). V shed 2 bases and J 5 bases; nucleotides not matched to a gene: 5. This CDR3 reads CASSYPSGSITGELFF. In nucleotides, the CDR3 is TGTGCCAGCAGTTACCCTAGCGGGAGTATAACCGGGGAGCTGTTTTTT.

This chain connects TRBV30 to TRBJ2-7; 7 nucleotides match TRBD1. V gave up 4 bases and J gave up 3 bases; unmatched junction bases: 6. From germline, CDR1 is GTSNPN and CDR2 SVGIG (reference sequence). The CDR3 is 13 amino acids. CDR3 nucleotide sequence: TGTGCCTGGATACGAGCAGGGGGCTACGAGCAGTACTTC. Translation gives CAWIRAGGYEQYF.

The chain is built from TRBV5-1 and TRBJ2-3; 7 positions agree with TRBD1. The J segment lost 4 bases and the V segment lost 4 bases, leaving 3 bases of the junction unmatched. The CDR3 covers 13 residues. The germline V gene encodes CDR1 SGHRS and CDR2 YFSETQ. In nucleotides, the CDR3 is TGCGCCAGCAGCCAACAGGGGCCAGATACGCAGTATTTT. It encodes CASSQQGPDTQYF.

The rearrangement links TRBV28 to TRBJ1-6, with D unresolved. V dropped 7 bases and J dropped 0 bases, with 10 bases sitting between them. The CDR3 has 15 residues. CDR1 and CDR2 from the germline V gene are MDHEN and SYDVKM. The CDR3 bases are TGTGCCAGCACGGCCAACAGCTCCTATAATTCACCCCTCCACTTT. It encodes CASTANSSYNSPLHF.

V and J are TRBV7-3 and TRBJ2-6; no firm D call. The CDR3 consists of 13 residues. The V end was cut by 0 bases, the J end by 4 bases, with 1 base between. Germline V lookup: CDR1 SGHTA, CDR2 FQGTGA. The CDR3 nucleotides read TGTGCCAGCAGCTTAACAGGGGCCAACGTCCTGACTTTC. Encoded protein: CASSLTGANVLTF. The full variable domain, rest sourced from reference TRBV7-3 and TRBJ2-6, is GAGVSQTPSNKVTEKGKYVELRCDPISGHTALYWYRQSLGQGPEFLIYFQGTGAADDSGLPNDRFFAVRPEGSVSTLKIQRTERGDSAVYLCASSLTGANVLTFGAGSRLTVL.

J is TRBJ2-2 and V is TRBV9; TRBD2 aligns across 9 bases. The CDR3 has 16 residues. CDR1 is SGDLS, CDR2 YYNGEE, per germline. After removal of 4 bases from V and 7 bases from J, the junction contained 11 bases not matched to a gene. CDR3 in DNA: TGTGCCAGCAGCCCACCTGGCGGGAGGGAGTTCGGGGAGCTGTTTTTT. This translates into CASSPPGGREFGELFF.

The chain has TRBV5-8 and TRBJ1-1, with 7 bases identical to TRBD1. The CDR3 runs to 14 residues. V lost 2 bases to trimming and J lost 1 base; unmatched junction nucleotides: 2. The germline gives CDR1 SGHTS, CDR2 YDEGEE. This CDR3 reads CASSFGTANTEAFF. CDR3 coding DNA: TGTGCCAGCAGCTTCGGGACAGCGAACACTGAAGCTTTCTTT.

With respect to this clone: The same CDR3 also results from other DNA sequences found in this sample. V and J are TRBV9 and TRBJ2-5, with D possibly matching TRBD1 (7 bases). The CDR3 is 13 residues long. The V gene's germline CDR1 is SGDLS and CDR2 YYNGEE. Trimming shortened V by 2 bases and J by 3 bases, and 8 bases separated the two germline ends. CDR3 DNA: TGTGCCAGCAGCGTCAGGGGGGAAGAGACCCAGTACTTC. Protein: CASSVRGEETQYF.

The CDR3 DNA is TGTGCCAGCAGCTACTACAGGGCCCCCTACGAGCAGTACTTC. Protein: CASSYYRAPYEQYF. The chain carries TRBV5-6 and TRBJ2-7; TRBD1 is a possible D gene (6 bases). Germline lookup yields CDR1 SGHDT and CDR2 YYEEEE. V gave up 3 bases and J gave up 2 bases, with 12 bases separating them. The CDR3 is 14 amino acids. Full variable domain (outside the CDR3, taken from reference TRBV5-6 and TRBJ2-7): DAGVTQSPTHLIKTRGQQVTLRCSPKSGHDTVSWYQQALGQGPQFIFQYYEEEERQRGNFPDRFSGHQFPNYSSELNVNALLLGDSALYLCASSYYRAPYEQYFGPGTRLTVT.

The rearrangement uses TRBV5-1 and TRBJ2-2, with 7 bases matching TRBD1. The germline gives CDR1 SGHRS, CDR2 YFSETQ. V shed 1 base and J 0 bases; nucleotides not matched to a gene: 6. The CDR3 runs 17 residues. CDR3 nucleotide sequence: TGCGCCAGCAGCTTGAACAGGGGCTTAGCGAACACCGGGGAGCTGTTTTTT. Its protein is CASSLNRGLANTGELFF.